This T cell receptor beta chain originates from a study of blood T cell repertoires in COVID-19. Whole-study context: Samples representing acute and convalescent COVID-19 were sourced from the United States, Italy and Spain. The cDNA or gDNA used as material had been derived from T cells, B-cell-depleted T cells, or PBMCs.

This clone was detected only once. Per the study methods: Estimation of nucleated cell counts relied on the amplification of reference gene primers. Assay: immunoSEQ multiplex PCR; the TCRdb copy retains only in-frame clones and omits some. V and J calls and clone size are as listed in that table; D and trimming were resolved from the DNA. The sample records 95,000 to 150,000 clones, approximately 83% being singletons. The CDR3 runs to 15 residues. Trimming left V 0 bases short and J 0 bases short, with 6 bases between. Per the germline V gene, CDR1 is SGHRS and CDR2 is YFSETQ. Sequencing input: peripheral blood. This clonotype was obtained from a man aged 55 to 69 with acute or convalescent COVID-19. The gene calls are TRBV5-1 and TRBJ2-2; D uncertain. DNA for the CDR3: TGCGCCAGCAGCTTGGTTACTTCGAACACCGGGGAGCTGTTTTTT. Translation: CASSLVTSNTGELFF. Filled out from reference TRBV5-1 and TRBJ2-2, the complete variable domain reads KAGVTQTPRYLIKTRGQQVTLSCSPISGHRSVSWYQQTPGQGLQFLFEYFSETQRNKGNFPGRFSGRQFSNSRSEMNVSTLELGDSALYLCASSLVTSNTGELFFGEGSRLTVL.